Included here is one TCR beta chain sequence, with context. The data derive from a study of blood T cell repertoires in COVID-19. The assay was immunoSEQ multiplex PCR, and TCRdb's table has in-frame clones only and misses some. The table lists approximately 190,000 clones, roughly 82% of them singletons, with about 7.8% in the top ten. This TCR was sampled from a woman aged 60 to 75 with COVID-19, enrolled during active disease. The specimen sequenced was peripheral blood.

CDR3 in amino acids: CASTGGSFNSPLHF. As DNA, the CDR3 is TGTGCCAGCACCGGGGGGAGCTTCAATTCACCCCTCCACTTT. The rearrangement joins TRBV27 to TRBJ1-6; a possible D gene is TRBD1 (5 bases). The CDR3 is made up of 14 amino acids. V was pared by 7 bases and J by 7 bases, with 14 bases between. Per the germline V gene, CDR1 is MNHEY and CDR2 is SMNVEV (reference sequence).